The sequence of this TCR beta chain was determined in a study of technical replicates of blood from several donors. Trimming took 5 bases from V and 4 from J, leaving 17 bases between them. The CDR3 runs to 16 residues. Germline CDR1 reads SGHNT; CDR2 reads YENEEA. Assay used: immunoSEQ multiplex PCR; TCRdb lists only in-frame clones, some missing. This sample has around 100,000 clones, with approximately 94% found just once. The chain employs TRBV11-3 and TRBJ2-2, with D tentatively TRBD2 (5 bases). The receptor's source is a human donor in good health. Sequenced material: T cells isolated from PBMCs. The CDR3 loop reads CASSNPLALGTGELFF. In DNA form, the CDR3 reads TGTGCCAGCAGCAACCCATTAGCGTTGGGCACCGGGGAGCTGTTTTTT.